This is a list of T cell receptor beta chains from one sample in a study of blood T cell repertoires in COVID-19. Clones were read by immunoSEQ multiplex PCR, and TCRdb kept only the in-frame ones, dropping some. This sample has around 140,000 clones; 84% occur once, and the top ten carry more than 1.2%. Sample: peripheral blood. Receptors were obtained from a man aged 60 to 69 with acute or convalescent COVID-19. Both conserved end residues are trimmed from each CDR3. Fields, in order: D gene, CDR3 length, J gene, V gene, CDR3 protein. D genes are given only for firm matches.

NA 10 TRBJ2-3 TRBV12-3/TRBV12-4 ASRFLTDTQY
NA 8 TRBJ1-4 TRBV6-1 ASSDQGLF
NA 12 TRBJ1-3 TRBV5-1 ASSPTNSGNTIY
NA 12 TRBJ2-7 TRBV27 ASSPGTQPYEQY
NA 12 TRBJ2-3 TRBV3-1/TRBV3-2 ASSQAAVTDTQY
TRBD2 15 TRBJ2-7 TRBV7-9 ASSLVLSTSGSYEQY
NA 12 TRBJ2-2 TRBV5-1 ASSLRQQTGELF
NA 11 TRBJ1-1 TRBV3-1/TRBV3-2 ASSHNTGGEAF
NA 11 TRBJ1-2 TRBV9 ASSVGRVRGYT
TRBD1 12 TRBJ2-3 TRBV7-9 ASSLGQGIDTQY
TRBD2 13 TRBJ2-2 TRBV11-2 ASSFTGGPPGELF
TRBD2 14 TRBJ2-3 TRBV11-3 ASSSSLAGGLDTQY
TRBD1 12 TRBJ2-7 TRBV19 ASKTGTDTYEQY
NA 12 NA TRBV21-1 ASTTTSSSYEQY
TRBD2 11 TRBJ2-3 TRBV28 ASSQLAGHTQY
NA 11 TRBJ2-4 TRBV5-4 ASSFGSQDIQY
NA 11 TRBJ1-1 TRBV6-5 ASSYGHITEAF
TRBD1 13 TRBJ2-5 TRBV6-5 ASSYLGTGQETQY
NA 11 TRBJ1-5 TRBV12-3/TRBV12-4 ASSQQGIQPQH
NA 12 TRBJ2-3 TRBV7-3 ASSWTSSTDTQY
TRBD2 15 TRBJ2-5 TRBV7-8 ASSLRTTSGSKETQY
NA 13 TRBJ1-4 TRBV6-1 ASSESGGVYEKLF
NA 13 TRBJ2-1 TRBV21-1 ASSTGQGTRNEQF
NA 13 TRBJ1-5 TRBV7-2 ASSVLTGGNQPQH
NA 11 TRBJ1-3 TRBV11-2 ASSLGPGNTIY
NA 14 TRBJ1-6 TRBV11-2 ASSPQGSGNNSPLH
NA 12 TRBJ2-7 TRBV2 ASSDSNTPYEQY
NA 10 TRBJ1-2 TRBV27 ASRTLNYGYT
TRBD1 15 TRBJ2-6 TRBV2 ASRTGQGFSGANVLT
TRBD1 16 TRBJ1-4 TRBV11-2 APKVTGDRGWDNEKLF
TRBD1 12 TRBJ1-1 TRBV10-1 ASRTDRAGTEAF
TRBD1 11 TRBJ1-2 TRBV30 AWRGQDPYGYT
TRBD1 15 TRBJ2-7 TRBV12-5 ASGLVGTAKSTYEQY
TRBD1 13 TRBJ2-7 TRBV7-9 ASSLGGTGWDEQY
NA 11 TRBJ1-5 TRBV18 ASSPGRGQPQH
NA 13 TRBJ2-1 TRBV11-2 ASSPGLIPYNEQF
TRBD2 13 TRBJ2-1 TRBV7-2 ASSLSSGGYNEQF
TRBD1 11 TRBJ1-5 TRBV29-1 SVGGRGNQPQH
TRBD2 10 TRBJ2-2 TRBV3-1/TRBV3-2 ASSQREGELF
TRBD1 14 TRBJ1-2 TRBV5-1 ASSLHSGQGLYGYT
TRBD2 15 TRBJ2-5 TRBV9 ASSPRGSGRTLETQY
NA 11 TRBJ1-5 TRBV27 ASGGGPNQPQH
NA 9 TRBJ2-1 TRBV7-9 ASSSPGIQF
TRBD2 12 TRBJ2-2 TRBV2 ASIRGRYTGELF
NA 11 TRBJ2-7 TRBV5-1 ASSSTVNYEQY
NA 13 TRBJ1-1 TRBV3-1/TRBV3-2 ASSHRTAGNTEAF
NA 13 TRBJ1-2 TRBV20-1 SASDSARSNYGYT
TRBD1 10 TRBJ2-1 TRBV2 ASSGTGKGQF